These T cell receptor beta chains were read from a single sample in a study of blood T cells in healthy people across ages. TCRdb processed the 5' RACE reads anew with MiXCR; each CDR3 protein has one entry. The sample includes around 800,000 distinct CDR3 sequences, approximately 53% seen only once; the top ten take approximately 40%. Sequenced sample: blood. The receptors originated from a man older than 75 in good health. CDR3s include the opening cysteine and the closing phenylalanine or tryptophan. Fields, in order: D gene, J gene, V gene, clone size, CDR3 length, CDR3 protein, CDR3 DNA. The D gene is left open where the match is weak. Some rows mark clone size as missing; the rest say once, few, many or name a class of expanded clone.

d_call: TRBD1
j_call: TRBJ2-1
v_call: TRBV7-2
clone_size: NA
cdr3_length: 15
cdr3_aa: CASSETGQPYNEQFF
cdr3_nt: TGTGCCAGCAGCGAAACGGGACAGCCCTACAATGAGCAGTTCTTC

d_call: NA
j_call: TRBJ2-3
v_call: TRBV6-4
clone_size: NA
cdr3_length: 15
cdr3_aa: CASSDSITSTDTQYF
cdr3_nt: TGTGCCAGCAGTGACAGCATAACTAGCACAGATACGCAGTATTTT

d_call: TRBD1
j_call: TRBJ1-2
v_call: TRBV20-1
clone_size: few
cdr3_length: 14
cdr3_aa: CSARRRDREGGYTF
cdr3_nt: TGCAGTGCTAGGAGACGGGACAGGGAAGGCGGCTACACCTTC

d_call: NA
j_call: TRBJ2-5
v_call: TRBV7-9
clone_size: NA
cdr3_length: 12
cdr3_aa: CASSTGTAAQYF
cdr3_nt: TGTGCCAGCAGCACGGGAACCGCGGCCCAGTACTTC

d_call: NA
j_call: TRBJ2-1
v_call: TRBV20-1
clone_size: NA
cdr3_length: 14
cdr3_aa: CSARGRSLLYEQFF
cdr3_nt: TGCAGTGCTAGGGGGAGATCCCTTTTGTATGAGCAGTTCTTC

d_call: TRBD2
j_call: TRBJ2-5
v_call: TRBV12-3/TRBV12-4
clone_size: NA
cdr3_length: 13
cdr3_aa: CASSISGRETQYF
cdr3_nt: TGTGCCAGCAGCATTAGCGGGAGAGAGACCCAGTACTTC

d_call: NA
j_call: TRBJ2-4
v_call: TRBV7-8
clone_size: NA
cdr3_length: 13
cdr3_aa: CASSLAGANIQYF
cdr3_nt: TGTGCCAGCAGCTTAGCGGGAGCGAACATTCAGTACTTC

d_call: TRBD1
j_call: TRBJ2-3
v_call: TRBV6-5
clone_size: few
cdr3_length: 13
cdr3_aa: CASRGTEHRDAYF
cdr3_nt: TGTGCCAGCCGAGGGACAGAGCACAGAGACGCGTATTTT

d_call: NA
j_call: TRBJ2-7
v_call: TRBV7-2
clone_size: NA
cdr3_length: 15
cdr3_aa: CASTTGGRSSYEQYF
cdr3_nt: TGTGCCAGCACCACCGGGGGACGGAGCTCCTACGAGCAGTACTTC

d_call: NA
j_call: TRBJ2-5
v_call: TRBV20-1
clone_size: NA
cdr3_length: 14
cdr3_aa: CSAYGDYSQETQYF
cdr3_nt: TGCAGTGCTTACGGAGACTACTCACAAGAGACCCAGTACTTC

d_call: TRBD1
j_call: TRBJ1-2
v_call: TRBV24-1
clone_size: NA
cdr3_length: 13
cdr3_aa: CATSEEDRVGYTF
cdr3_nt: TGTGCCACCAGTGAGGAAGACAGGGTCGGCTACACCTTC

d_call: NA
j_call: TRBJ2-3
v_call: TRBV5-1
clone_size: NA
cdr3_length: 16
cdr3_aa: CASSPAGGRNGDTQYF
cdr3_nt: TGCGCCAGCAGCCCCGCCGGGGGGCGGAACGGAGATACGCAGTATTTT

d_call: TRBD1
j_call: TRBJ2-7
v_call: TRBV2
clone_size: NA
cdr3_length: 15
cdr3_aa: CASSGPGTGMSEQYF
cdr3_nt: TGTGCCAGCAGTGGCCCCGGGACAGGGATGAGCGAGCAGTACTTC

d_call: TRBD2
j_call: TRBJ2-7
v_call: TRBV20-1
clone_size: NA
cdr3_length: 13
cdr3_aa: CSATSGALEEQYF
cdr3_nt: TGCAGTGCTACCAGCGGGGCACTCGAAGAGCAGTACTTC

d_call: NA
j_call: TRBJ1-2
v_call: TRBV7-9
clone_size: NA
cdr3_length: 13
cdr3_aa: CASSSPGEYGYTF
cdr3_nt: TGTGCCAGCAGCTCGCCCGGGGAGTATGGCTACACCTTC

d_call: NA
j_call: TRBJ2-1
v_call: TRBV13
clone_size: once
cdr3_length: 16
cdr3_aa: CASSLGPGSRGDEQFF
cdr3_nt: TGTGCCAGCAGCTTAGGCCCCGGGAGTAGGGGCGATGAGCAGTTCTTC

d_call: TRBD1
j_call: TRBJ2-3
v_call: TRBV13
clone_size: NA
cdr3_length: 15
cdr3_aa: CASSSRGQGQDTQYF
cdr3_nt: TGTGCCAGCAGCTCAAGGGGACAGGGCCAAGATACGCAGTATTTT